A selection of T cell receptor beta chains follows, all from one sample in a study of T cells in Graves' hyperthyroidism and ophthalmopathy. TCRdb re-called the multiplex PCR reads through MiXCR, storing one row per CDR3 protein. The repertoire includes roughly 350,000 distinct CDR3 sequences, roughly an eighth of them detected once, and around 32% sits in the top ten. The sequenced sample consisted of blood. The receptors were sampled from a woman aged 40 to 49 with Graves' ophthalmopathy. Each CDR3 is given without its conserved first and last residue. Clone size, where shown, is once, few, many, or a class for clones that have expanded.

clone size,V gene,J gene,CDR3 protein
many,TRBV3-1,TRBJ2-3,ASSQDQPSKDTQY
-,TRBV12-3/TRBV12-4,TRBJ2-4,ASSEWGRENIQY
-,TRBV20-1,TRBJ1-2,SADGGTDRGYT
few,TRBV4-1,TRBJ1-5,ASSQVLQSNQPQH
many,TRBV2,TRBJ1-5,ASTAAWTGPRPQH
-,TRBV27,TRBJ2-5,ASSSRGDTPAEETQY
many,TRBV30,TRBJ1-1,AWQTGADSEAF
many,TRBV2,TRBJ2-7,ASGSGVAEQY
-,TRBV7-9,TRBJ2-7,ASSPKIRSGTGEYEQY
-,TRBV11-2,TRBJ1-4,ASSQVGQNEKLF
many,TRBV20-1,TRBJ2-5,SASSVSGEETQY
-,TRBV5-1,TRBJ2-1,ASSLAGWAHNEQF
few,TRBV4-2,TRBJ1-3,ASSLMTGSGNTIY
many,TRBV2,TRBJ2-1,ASSPLSANEQF
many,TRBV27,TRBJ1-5,ASSLYQGNQPQH
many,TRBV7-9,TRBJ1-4,ASSPPTGGGEKLF
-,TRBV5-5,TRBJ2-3,ASSMTSFDTQY
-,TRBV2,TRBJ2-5,ASSEGPRPGETQY
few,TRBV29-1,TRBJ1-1,SVVRGGVVGAF
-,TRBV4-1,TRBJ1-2,ASRKGIDSNYGYT
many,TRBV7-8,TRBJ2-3,ASSLQTDTQY
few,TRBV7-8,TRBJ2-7,ASSSIVGQRRTYEQY
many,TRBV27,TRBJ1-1,ASSEQGGVTEAF
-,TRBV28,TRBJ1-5,ASSPQGGNQPQH
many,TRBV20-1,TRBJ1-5,SASDRHNQPQH
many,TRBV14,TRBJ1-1,ASSQDRTGLAF
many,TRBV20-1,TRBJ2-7,SASRLAGDEQY
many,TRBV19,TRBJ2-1,ASSMTSGSGEQF
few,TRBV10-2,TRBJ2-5,ASSKMDRAYYQGETQY
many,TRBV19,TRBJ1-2,ASSTRSYGYT
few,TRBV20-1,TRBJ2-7,SARDRGLSPYEQY
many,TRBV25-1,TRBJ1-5,ASRRGQQPQH
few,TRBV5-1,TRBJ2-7,ASSLFGRTDYEQY
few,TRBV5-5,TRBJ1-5,ASSLFQGNQPQH
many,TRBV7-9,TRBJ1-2,ASSLPQQNRPGYGYT
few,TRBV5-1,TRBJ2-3,ASSPQRGSTDTQY
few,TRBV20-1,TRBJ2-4,SASRLAGLQY
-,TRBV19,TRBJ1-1,ASTLSGWNTEAF
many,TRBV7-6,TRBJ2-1,ASSSTGKFFNEQF
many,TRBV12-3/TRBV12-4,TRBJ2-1,ASSPSGTRRGAYNEQF
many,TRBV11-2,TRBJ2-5,ASSRGTGQETQY
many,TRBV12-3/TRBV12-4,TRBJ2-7,ASSLDSYEQY
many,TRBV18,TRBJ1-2,ASSPDRNYGYT
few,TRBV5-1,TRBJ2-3,ASSPGGPGYDTQY
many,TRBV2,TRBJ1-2,ASRLQVTYGYT